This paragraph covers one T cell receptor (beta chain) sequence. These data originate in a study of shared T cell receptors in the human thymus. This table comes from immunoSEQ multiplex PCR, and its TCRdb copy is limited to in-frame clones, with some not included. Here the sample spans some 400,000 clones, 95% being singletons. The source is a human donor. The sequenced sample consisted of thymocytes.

The CDR3 is CASSPPQPGLAGHYEQYF. CDR3 bases: TGTGCCAGCAGCCCACCCCAGCCGGGACTAGCGGGACACTACGAGCAGTACTTC. This sequence joins TRBV11-3 and TRBJ2-7, with 13 bases aligning to TRBD2. Germline loops: CDR1 SGHNT, CDR2 YENEEA. The V gene end was trimmed by 5 bases and the J gene end by 3 bases; junction bases not matched to a gene: 13. This CDR3 comprises 18 residues.